This T cell receptor (beta chain) was sequenced during a study of CD8+ T cells in alopecia areata (dated by TCRdb to the late 2010s). Context from the whole study: The study used high-throughput TCRbeta sequencing to examine T cell clonal expansion in alopecia areata, in both the C3H/HeJ mouse model and human patients. On the human side, TCRbeta sequencing was run on scalp tissue and on sorted CD4+ and CD8+ peripheral blood T cells from healthy controls and from alopecia areata patients with either patchy or totalis/universalis disease. Scalp clonality was compared among normal scalp (n=4), patchy alopecia areata scalp (n=8), and alopecia totalis/universalis scalp (n=8). RNA came from the PAXgene miRNA kit for fixed scalp, the miRNeasy kit for PBMCs, and the RNeasy kit for mouse skin. TCRbeta CDR3 regions were amplified by immunoSEQ multiplex PCR using 35 Vbeta forward and 13 Jbeta reverse primers. On the study overall, not on this receptor specifically: TCR sequences shared between patients were less clear than in mice, possibly partly because of HLA diversity in the patient population. Compared with normal scalp, lesional scalp, particularly in alopecia totalis/universalis, had higher clonality and more expanded CD8+ clones, which suggests antigenic drive. Resident alphabeta T cells in normal human skin are also sequenced, complicating scalp TCR repertoire analysis, unlike mouse skin dominated by gammadelta T cells.

Lesional scalp punch biopsies and peripheral blood were collected from alopecia areata patients. PBMCs were isolated by density centrifugation and stained for CD3, CD4 and CD8, and CD4+ and CD8+ T cells were sorted on a FACSAria. Untreated alopecia areata patients were recruited as part of a multicenter biomarker study. In five patients from the biomarker study, blood CD8+ T cells were sorted further into NKG2D-low and NKG2D-high fractions. Receptors were amplified or captured by the immunoSEQ multiplex PCR assay. RNA was extracted from all samples and reverse transcribed into cDNA, which served as template for TCR sequencing. First-strand cDNA was synthesized with SuperScript III using a 2:1 mix of oligo-dT and random hexamers. A synthetic immune receptor repertoire was used to assess amplification bias, and residual bias was removed computationally. On the study's bioinformatics: Raw reads were preprocessed for error removal, and CDR3 was defined according to IMGT conventions as running from the conserved cysteine to phenylalanine. To get clonality, Shannon entropy was normalized by log2 of the number of productive unique TCRs and the result was subtracted from 1. Whether scalp clones were CD4 or CD8 was inferred by matching scalp TCRbeta sequences against CD4 and CD8 repertoires sorted from blood. Sourced from immuneACCESS, this table was stored by TCRdb with only in-frame sequences that have V and J called. A share of the clones is absent; for the studies checked, an unresolved V gene accounts for under half, and the remainder has no known explanation. The DNA gave D and trimming, while V, J and clone size come from that table. The sample yields around 80,000 clones; roughly 51% were counted once. 5.7% of the sample rests with the top ten.

This clone came up a few times. Its antigen target is currently unknown. The sample holds no much larger clone one base away, and base qualities are not on file. The germline V gene (reference sequence) yields LNHNV for CDR1 and YYDKDF for CDR2. The junction carries 17 bases between V and J, which are trimmed by 1 base and 8 bases respectively. The CDR3 sequence holds 15 residues, the cysteine and phenylalanine included. Of the read, only the CDR3 DNA is kept; its 45 bases are in frame from base 1. This chain is built from TRBV15 and TRBJ1-2, with no confidently assigned D gene. The receptor comes from a human donor with alopecia areata. The sample comprised NKG2D-high CD8+ T cells sorted from blood. What this sample's cell subset or site label stands for: sorted CD8+ NKG2D-high blood T cells. The CDR3: CATSRVHGPGEGYTF. The DNA sequence is TGTGCCACCAGCAGAGTCCACGGGCCCGGGGAGGGCTACACCTTC.